This T cell receptor (beta chain) came from a study of cytomegalovirus exposure and HLA in healthy donors. As regards this clone: Antigen: not known.

Use of 60 Vbeta and 13 Jbeta primers characterized the PCR. The protocol was immunoSEQ multiplex PCR, while the TCRdb copy is restricted to in-frame clones and leaves out a portion. In all, the sample yields about 160,000 clones. The study, taken as a whole, reports: TCR beta chains numbering some 160 were designated cytomegalovirus-associated.

CDR3 length equals 12 residues. Per germline, CDR1 MNHEY and CDR2 SVGAGI. The V end was cut by 4 bases, the J end by 1 base, with 4 bases between. The sequence derives from a woman aged 55-70 years in good health and CMV-seronegative. V and J are TRBV6-5 and TRBJ1-1; D unresolved. The sample was PBMCs. The DNA for the CDR3 is TGTGCCAGCAGTTCTTGGAACACTGAAGCTTTCTTT. It codes for CASSSWNTEAFF.